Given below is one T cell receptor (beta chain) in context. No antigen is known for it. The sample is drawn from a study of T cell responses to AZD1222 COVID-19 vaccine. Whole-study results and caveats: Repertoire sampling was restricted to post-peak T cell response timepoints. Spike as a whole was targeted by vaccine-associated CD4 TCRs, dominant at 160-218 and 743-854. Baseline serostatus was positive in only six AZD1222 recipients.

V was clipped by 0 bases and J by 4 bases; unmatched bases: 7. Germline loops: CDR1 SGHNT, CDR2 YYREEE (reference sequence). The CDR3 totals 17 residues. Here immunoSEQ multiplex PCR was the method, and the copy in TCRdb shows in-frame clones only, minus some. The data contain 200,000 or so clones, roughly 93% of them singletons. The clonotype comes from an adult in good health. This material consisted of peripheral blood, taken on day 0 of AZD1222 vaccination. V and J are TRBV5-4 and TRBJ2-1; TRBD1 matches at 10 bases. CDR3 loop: CASSLGQGARAYNEQFF. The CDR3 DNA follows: TGTGCCAGCAGCTTGGGACAGGGGGCCAGGGCATACAATGAGCAGTTCTTC.